Listed here are 13 T cell receptor beta chains from one sample, sequenced in a study of T cell changes during pregnancy in multiple sclerosis. Sequenced by immunoSEQ multiplex PCR; TCRdb stores in-frame clones only, minus some. There are more than 45,000 clones in the sample; around 92% occur only once, and around 0.56% lies in the top ten. Source: CD4+ T cells from peripheral blood mononuclear cells, taken after pregnancy. The receptors originated from a female donor with multiple sclerosis, enrolled in a pregnancy study.

The chain employs TRBV9 and TRBJ1-3; D not certain. V lost 1 base and J lost 1, with 6 bases in between. The CDR3 is 14 amino acids. The germline gives CDR1 SGDLS, CDR2 YYNGEE. In nucleotides, the CDR3 is TGTGCCAGCAGCGTAACGGGGTCTGGAAACACCATATATTTT. This codes for CASSVTGSGNTIYF.

The chain has TRBV29-1 and TRBJ2-7; 8 bases fit TRBD1. The CDR3 is 13 amino acids. V was pared by 4 bases and J by 1 base, with 3 bases of the junction left unmatched. CDR1 and CDR2 from the germline V gene are SQVTM and ANQGSEA. CDR3: CSVVGQGSYEQYF. The CDR3 region has the DNA TGCAGCGTTGTCGGACAGGGATCCTACGAGCAGTACTTC.

This chain joins TRBV30 and TRBJ2-4; D not resolved. The V end was cut by 5 bases, the J end by 2 bases, with 13 bases between. This CDR3 is 14 amino acids long. Per the germline V gene, CDR1 is GTSNPN and CDR2 is SVGIG (reference sequence). CDR3 loop: CAWAPPVTKNIQYF. The DNA for the CDR3 is TGTGCCTGGGCCCCCCCAGTAACCAAAAACATTCAGTACTTC.

J is TRBJ2-5 and V is TRBV7-2; 12 nucleotides line up with TRBD2. J was trimmed by 4 bases and V by 5 bases; bases with no gene match: 5. This CDR3 has 15 amino acids. Germline CDR1 and CDR2: SGHTA and FQGNSA. The CDR3 region is CASSRTSGIRETQYF. DNA of the CDR3: TGTGCCAGCAGCCGGACTAGCGGGATTCGAGAGACCCAGTACTTC.

CDR3 in amino acids: CASSFAGTYYEQYF. CDR3 DNA sequence: TGTGCCAGCAGCTTCGCAGGGACTTACTACGAGCAGTACTTC. The rearrangement links TRBV7-9 to TRBJ2-7, with D maybe TRBD2 (6 bases). This CDR3 region has 14 residues. Per germline, CDR1 SEHNR and CDR2 FQNEAQ (reference sequence). Trimming pared 3 bases from V and 3 bases from J, leaving 12 bases between.

This sequence joins TRBV5-1 and TRBJ1-6, with TRBD1 identical over 8 bases. The CDR3 spans 15 residues. Trimming took 6 bases from V and 5 from J; bases not matched to a gene: 7. In germline, CDR1 is SGHRS, CDR2 YFSETQ. The CDR3 DNA reads as TGCGCCAGCAACCCCGGGACAGGCAATAATTCACCCCTCCACTTT. Translation: CASNPGTGNNSPLHF.

V is TRBV6-6 and J is TRBJ1-2; TRBD1 agrees at 7 bases. Germline V CDR1 and CDR2: MNHNY, SVGAGI (reference sequence). Trimming at V came to 4 bases and at J to 5 bases, leaving 4 bases not matched to a gene. The CDR3 totals 13 residues. The CDR3 is CASSSTGEYGYTF. The CDR3 DNA is TGTGCCAGCAGTTCAACAGGGGAGTATGGCTACACCTTC.

This CDR3 is CASSKARGTADQPQHF. DNA of the CDR3: TGTGCCAGCAGCAAAGCCCGGGGGACGGCCGATCAGCCCCAGCATTTT. V usage is TRBV21-1 and J usage is TRBJ1-5. TRBV21-1 is an annotated pseudogene. CDR3 length: 16 amino acids.

As for this clone: An end of the junction differs from the germline gene, which may be a read error. The chain combines TRBV7-2 with TRBJ2-5, with TRBD2 matching over 7 bases. Germline lookup yields CDR1 SGHTA and CDR2 FQGNSA. The CDR3 contains 12 residues. CDR3 nucleotide sequence: TGTGCCAGCAGTTTAGCGGGCCAGACCCAGTACTTC. Protein product: CASSLAGQTQYF. Based on the CDR3 plus reference TRBV7-2 and TRBJ2-5, the full variable domain is GAGVSQSPSNKVTEKGKDVELRCDPISGHTALYWYRQSLGQGLEFLIYFQGNSAPDKSGLPSDRFSAERTGGSVSTLTIQRTQQEDSAVYLCASSLAGQTQYFGPGTRLLVL.

V gene TRBV6-1 combines with J gene TRBJ2-7; possibly TRBD1 for D (6 bases). Germline V gene data show CDR1 as MNHNS and CDR2 as SASEGT. Trimming cost V 7 bases and J 7 bases, with 14 bases left between them. The CDR3 totals 12 residues. This CDR3 is CASTPTGREQYF. CDR3 nucleotides: TGTGCCAGCACCCCGACAGGTAGGGAGCAGTACTTC.

The rearrangement joins TRBV5-1 to TRBJ2-3; 7 positions match TRBD2. The V segment lost 2 bases and the J segment 6 bases; nucleotides outside the gene matches: 15. Germline V CDR1 and CDR2: SGHRS, YFSETQ. The CDR3 is 17 residues long. CDR3 region: CASSFSSGLGERDTQYF. For the CDR3, the DNA is TGCGCCAGCAGCTTTTCGTCCGGACTAGGGGAGCGGGATACGCAGTATTTT.

The chain uses TRBV10-3 and TRBJ2-3; 8 positions agree with TRBD2. Trimming took 5 bases from V and 4 from J; bases not matched to a gene: 8. The germline gives CDR1 ENHRY, CDR2 SYGVKD. This CDR3 spans 15 amino acids. The CDR3 spells CAISRGGVNADTQYF. In nucleotides, the CDR3 is TGTGCCATCAGTCGGGGGGGTGTAAACGCAGATACGCAGTATTTT.

The chain has TRBV5-8 and TRBJ1-5; D ambiguous. Trimming took off 1 base at V and 0 bases at J, with 5 bases between the two ends. CDR3 size: 14 residues. Germline V gene sequence: CDR1 SGHTS, CDR2 YDEGEE. The CDR3, as DNA: TGTGCCAGCAGCTTGTTAAATAGCAATCAGCCCCAGCATTTT. Its protein is CASSLLNSNQPQHF.